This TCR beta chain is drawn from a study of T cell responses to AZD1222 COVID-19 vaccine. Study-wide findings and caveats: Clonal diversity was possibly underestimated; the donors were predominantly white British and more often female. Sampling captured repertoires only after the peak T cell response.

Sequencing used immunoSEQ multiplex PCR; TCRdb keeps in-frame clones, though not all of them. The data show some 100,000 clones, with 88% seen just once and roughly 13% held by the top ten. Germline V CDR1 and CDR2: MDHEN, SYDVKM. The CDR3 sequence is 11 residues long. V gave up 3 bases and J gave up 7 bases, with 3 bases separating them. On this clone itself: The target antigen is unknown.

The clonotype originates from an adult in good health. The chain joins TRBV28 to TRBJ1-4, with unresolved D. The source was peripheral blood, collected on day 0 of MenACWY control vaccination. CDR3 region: CASSFSEKLFF. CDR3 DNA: TGTGCCAGCAGTTTTAGTGAAAAACTGTTTTTT.